One sample yielded the 24 T cell receptor beta chains listed below, sequenced in a study of cytomegalovirus exposure and HLA in healthy donors. A multiplex PCR was run with 60 Vbeta primers and 13 Jbeta primers. TCRdb's copy holds only in-frame clones and misses some; the assay was immunoSEQ multiplex PCR. The data contain about 69,000 clones, around 72% of them seen just once; the ten biggest clones take up around 13%. Sequences were obtained from PBMCs. The receptors shown here come from a male donor in good health and CMV-seropositive.

The chain has TRBV7-9 and TRBJ2-5; unclear D gene. The CDR3 has 11 amino acids. The germline V and J ends were trimmed by 5 bases and 5 bases, with 6 bases remaining between them. Germline values: CDR1 SEHNR, CDR2 FQNEAQ (reference sequence). In DNA form, the CDR3 reads TGTGCCAGCAGCATCAGGGAGACCCAGTACTTC. This gives the protein CASSIRETQYF.

The chain joins TRBV10-2 to TRBJ1-1, with a tentative D call TRBD1 (5 bases). The germline V and J ends were trimmed by 2 bases and 3 bases, with 7 bases remaining between them. Germline CDR1 is WSHSY and CDR2 is SAAADI. The CDR3 is 13 residues long. The CDR3 loop is CASSEARDTEAFF. DNA of the CDR3: TGCGCCAGCAGTGAGGCCAGGGACACTGAAGCTTTCTTT.

The gene calls are TRBV11-2 and TRBJ2-7, with 12 bases that match TRBD2. The germline gives CDR1 SGHAT, CDR2 FQNNGV. J was trimmed by 4 bases and V by 7 bases; bases with no gene match: 2. This CDR3 contains 13 residues. CDR3 residues: CASTLAGGYEQYF. CDR3 nucleotides: TGTGCCAGCACACTAGCGGGGGGTTACGAGCAGTACTTC.

This clone was recorded only once. V usage is TRBV6-1 and J usage is TRBJ1-5; D is possibly TRBD1 (5 bases). Germline V gene lookup returns CDR1 MNHNS and CDR2 SASEGT. The CDR3 is made up of 14 amino acids. The germline V and J ends were trimmed by 5 bases and 6 bases, with 14 bases remaining between them. The CDR3, as DNA: TGTGCCAGCAGTTATTCTGGGGGGACTCAGCCCCAGCATTTT. Protein product: CASSYSGGTQPQHF.

The CDR3 sequence is CASSLEGGRATGELFF. The CDR3 coding sequence is TGTGCCAGCAGCTTAGAGGGCGGGAGGGCCACCGGGGAGCTGTTTTTT. The genes are TRBV11-2 and TRBJ2-2; TRBD2 aligns across 9 bases. The J segment lost 4 bases and the V segment lost 0 bases, leaving 3 bases of the junction unmatched. Germline V gives CDR1 SGHAT, CDR2 FQNNGV. The CDR3 has 16 residues.

This clone was detected only a few times. The chain links TRBV5-6 to TRBJ1-3; 8 bases are shared with TRBD1. There are 13 residues in the CDR3. Germline V gene sequence: CDR1 SGHDT, CDR2 YYEEEE. V shed 4 bases, J shed 6 bases, and the junction held 3 bases outside the gene matches. The CDR3 DNA sequence: TGTGCCAGCAGCAGGGACAGGCCAAACACCATATATTTT. It yields the protein CASSRDRPNTIYF.

This clone is a singleton in its sample. The chain is built from TRBV28 and TRBJ2-2; the D gene is possibly TRBD1 (6 bases). This CDR3 has 12 amino acids. V was clipped by 10 bases and J by 4 bases, with 10 bases between them. In germline, CDR1 is MDHEN, CDR2 SYDVKM. The CDR3 loop reads CANRDTTGELFF. CDR3 sequence (DNA): TGTGCCAATAGGGACACCACCGGGGAGCTGTTTTTT.

The chain joins TRBV7-2 to TRBJ1-1; TRBD1 matches at 7 bases. Per germline, CDR1 SGHTA and CDR2 FQGNSA. The CDR3 consists of 14 residues. The junction had 15 bases not matched to a gene; V was cut back by 6 bases and J by 11 bases. The CDR3 DNA reads TGTGCCAGCAGAGAGGGGGTGACAGGGTGGCTGGCTTTCTTT. Residues: CASREGVTGWLAFF.

The chain has TRBV19 and TRBJ1-5, with TRBD1 as a possible D gene (6 bases). This CDR3 is built from 15 residues. V was shortened by 0 bases and J by 4 bases, with 10 bases between the two germline ends. CDR1 and CDR2 from the germline V gene are LNHDA and SQIVND (reference sequence). The CDR3 reads CASSIESTGNQPQHF. The CDR3 DNA follows: TGTGCCAGTAGTATAGAAAGTACAGGGAATCAGCCCCAGCATTTT. The full variable domain, in which reference TRBV19 and TRBJ1-5 provide the parts outside the CDR3, is DGGITQSPKYLFRKEGQNVTLSCEQNLNHDAMYWYRQDPGQGLRLIYYSQIVNDFQKGDIAEGYSVSREKKESFPLTVTSAQKNPTAFYLCASSIESTGNQPQHFGDGTRLSIL.

This chain uses TRBV7-2 with TRBJ2-4, with TRBD1 matching over 10 bases. Trimming at V came to 2 bases and at J to 1 base, leaving 8 bases not matched to a gene. CDR1 and CDR2 from the germline V gene are SGHTA and FQGNSA. CDR3 size: 18 residues. The CDR3 DNA reads as TGTGCCAGCAGCTTAACCGACAGGGGGCTAGGGGCCAAAAACATTCAGTACTTC. It translates to CASSLTDRGLGAKNIQYF.

This chain uses TRBV28 with TRBJ1-4, with D maybe TRBD1 (5 bases). Germline V gives CDR1 MDHEN, CDR2 SYDVKM. This CDR3 has 16 residues. V shed 5 bases and J shed 6 bases, with 19 bases lying between them. The DNA of the CDR3 is TGTGCCAGCAGTCCCCCTCGGGGGACGGGGGATGAAAAACTGTTTTTT. Translating gives CASSPPRGTGDEKLFF.

The rearrangement uses TRBV7-2 and TRBJ1-5; D is unclear. Per germline, CDR1 SGHTA and CDR2 FQGNSA. The CDR3 has 12 amino acids. Trimming pared 2 bases from V and 6 bases from J, leaving 5 bases between. CDR3 protein: CASSLHGQPQHF. The CDR3 region has the DNA TGTGCCAGCAGCTTACACGGTCAGCCCCAGCATTTT. The complete variable domain, with remaining parts taken from reference TRBV7-2 and TRBJ1-5, reads GAGVSQSPSNKVTEKGKDVELRCDPISGHTALYWYRQSLGQGLEFLIYFQGNSAPDKSGLPSDRFSAERTGGSVSTLTIQRTQQEDSAVYLCASSLHGQPQHFGDGTRLSIL.

The chain combines TRBV14 with TRBJ1-1; no definite D call. The germline V and J ends were trimmed by 0 bases and 1 base, with 6 bases remaining between them. Per the germline V gene, CDR1 is SGHDN and CDR2 is FVKESK. The CDR3 covers 14 residues. The CDR3 DNA is TGTGCCAGCAGCCAAGAGCCGGGGAACACTGAAGCTTTCTTT. Amino acids: CASSQEPGNTEAFF.

This chain connects TRBV6-1 to TRBJ2-7; TRBD1 agrees at 9 bases. CDR1 is MNHNS and CDR2 is SASEGT in the germline V gene. The CDR3 contains 14 residues. V trimming: 7 bases; J trimming: 1 base; junction bases outside the gene matches: 5. The CDR3 protein is CASNRDRVSYEQYF. For the CDR3, the DNA is TGTGCCAGCAACCGGGACAGGGTTTCCTACGAGCAGTACTTC.

This clone was seen only a few times. V usage is TRBV19 and J usage is TRBJ2-1, with TRBD2 matching over 13 bases. Germline CDR1 LNHDA, CDR2 SQIVND (reference sequence). The CDR3 contains 15 residues. With V trimmed by 4 bases and J by 8 bases, 5 bases remained unmatched. The CDR3 DNA sequence: TGTGCCAGTAGTAAACTAGCGGGGGGGCTGGATGAGCAGTTCTTC. The encoded protein is CASSKLAGGLDEQFF.

The rearrangement joins TRBV1 to TRBJ1-2. TRBV1 is described as a pseudogene. The CDR3 spans 14 residues. The CDR3 coding sequence is TGCACCAGCAGCCGGCGGCAGGGGAGGGAAGGCTACACCTTC. Residues: CTSSRRQGREGYTF.

This clone was detected once. The chain's CDR3 is CASSQYLTGTSGYEQYF. The DNA for the CDR3 is TGTGCCAGCAGCCAATATTTGACCGGGACTAGCGGATACGAGCAGTACTTC. The chain joins TRBV4-2 to TRBJ2-7; 11 nucleotides match TRBD2. The CDR3 length is 17 residues. J lost 4 bases, V lost 2 bases, and 10 bases had no gene match. Germline CDR1 is LGHNA and CDR2 is YNFKEQ.

The chain has TRBV6-6 and TRBJ1-1; the D is unclear. Per germline, CDR1 MNHNY and CDR2 SVGAGI (reference sequence). V was shortened by 5 bases and J by 1 base, with 11 bases between the two germline ends. The CDR3 is 14 amino acids. The CDR3, as DNA: TGTGCCAGCAGTCAACTCGTCCGGAACACTGAAGCTTTCTTT. This gives the protein CASSQLVRNTEAFF.

This clone turned up a few times. The V call is TRBV5-1, the J call TRBJ2-5, with 9 nucleotides matching TRBD1. This CDR3 spans 14 amino acids. The V gene end was trimmed by 5 bases and the J gene end by 5 bases; junction bases not matched to a gene: 7. Per the germline V gene, CDR1 is SGHRS and CDR2 is YFSETQ. CDR3 residues: CASSRQGVEETQYF. CDR3 bases: TGCGCCAGCAGTCGACAGGGGGTAGAGGAGACCCAGTACTTC.

This chain connects TRBV9 to TRBJ2-3; 9 bases line up with TRBD2. With V trimmed by 0 bases and J by 2 bases, 4 bases remained unmatched. The CDR3 extends over 16 amino acids. Germline V gene sequence: CDR1 SGDLS, CDR2 YYNGEE. CDR3 nucleotides: TGTGCCAGCAGCGTAGCGCCTAGCGGGACCACAGATACGCAGTATTTT. Its translation is CASSVAPSGTTDTQYF.

This chain joins TRBV5-4 and TRBJ1-1; tentatively, D is TRBD1 (6 bases). The CDR3 has 14 residues. V shed 4 bases and J shed 8 bases, with 18 bases lying between them. CDR1 and CDR2 (germline): SGHNT, YYREEE (reference sequence). CDR3 sequence (DNA): TGTGCCAGCAGCCCCTCTAGGAGCAGGGGAGAAGCTTTCTTT. Translated: CASSPSRSRGEAFF.

CDR3 residues: CAISESGASATYEQYF. CDR3 coding DNA: TGTGCCATCAGTGAGTCCGGGGCTAGCGCAACCTACGAGCAGTACTTC. The chain couples TRBV10-3 to TRBJ2-5; possible D gene TRBD2, 6 bases. The DNA end is a closer match to TRBJ2-7, so the J assignment may be wrong. Germline V gives CDR1 ENHRY, CDR2 SYGVKD. The CDR3 loop spans 16 amino acids.

The chain links TRBV5-4 to TRBJ2-1; 9 bases map to TRBD2. The CDR3 length is 14 residues. V gave up 4 bases and J gave up 5 bases; unmatched junction bases: 4. In germline, CDR1 is SGHNT, CDR2 YYREEE (reference sequence). CDR3: CASSPTSGDNEQFF. The CDR3 bases are TGTGCCAGCAGCCCGACTAGCGGCGACAATGAGCAGTTCTTC. The full variable domain, in which reference TRBV5-4 and TRBJ2-1 provide the parts outside the CDR3, is ETGVTQSPTHLIKTRGQQVTLRCSSQSGHNTVSWYQQALGQGPQFIFQYYREEENGRGNFPPRFSGLQFPNYSSELNVNALELDDSALYLCASSPTSGDNEQFFGPGTRLTVL.

The genes are TRBV6-1 and TRBJ2-7, with D unresolved. CDR1 is MNHNS and CDR2 is SASEGT in the germline V gene. The V end lost 1 base, the J end lost 3 bases, and 16 bases lay between the germline ends. The CDR3 is 16 residues long. The CDR3 loop is CASSEGALTIFYEQYF. Here the CDR3 DNA reads TGTGCCAGCAGTGAAGGGGCACTCACGATTTTCTACGAGCAGTACTTC.